This TCR beta chain was recovered during a study of T-cell reconstitution after alpha-beta-depleted transplantation in children. Notes on the study in general: The origin of alpha-beta T cells about two months after transplant was reportedly several hundred expanded graft clones. One year post-transplant, T-cell counts and diversity were largely derived from T cells produced anew. High day-60 TCRbeta diversity in some patients came from surviving recipient T cells and thymic progenitors.

V was pared by 3 bases and J by 10 bases, with 6 bases of the junction left unmatched. This CDR3 spans 14 amino acids. During its preparation, the TCRbeta library received unique molecular identifiers. One entry per CDR3 protein results from TCRdb running MiXCR on the PCR reads. The profile shows about a million distinct CDR3 sequences, 25% to 35% of them singletons. This clonotype turned up a few times. Antigen unknown. V and J are TRBV12-3 or TRBV12-4 and TRBJ2-3, with TRBD2 identical over 11 bases. The starting material was PBMCs, mostly from graft donor cells, obtained 360 days after TCRalphabeta/CD19-depleted stem cell transplant. The sequence derives from a boy in the first two years of life who had a stem cell transplant for SCID, so the T cells may come from the graft donor. The CDR3 nucleotides read TGTGCCAGCAGTTTCGGGCTAGCGGGGGGTGCGCAGTATTTT. It specifies CASSFGLAGGAQYF.